This T cell receptor beta chain was observed in a study of blood T cell repertoires in COVID-19. Germline-derived CDR1 and CDR2 are LNHDA and SQIVND (reference sequence). Trimming cost V 6 bases and J 0 bases, with 21 bases left between them. The CDR3 has 18 residues. Individuals in the exposed group had encountered a COVID-19 case within 2 weeks preceding study entry. The data were produced by immunoSEQ multiplex PCR, yet TCRdb's version contains in-frame clones alone and is incomplete. Among hundreds of thousands of clones listed, about 80% were seen once. This clone was observed at least ten times.

This clonotype was obtained from a woman between 45 and 65 years old who had been exposed to COVID-19. The sample comprised PBMCs or T cells enriched from blood (not recorded which). The gene calls are TRBV19 and TRBJ1-5, with D hard to call. The CDR3 sequence is CASSPGSAYSYSNQPQHF. CDR3 coding DNA: TGTGCCAGTAGCCCGGGATCGGCCTACAGTTATAGCAATCAGCCCCAGCATTTT.